Below are 7 T cell receptor beta chains sequenced from a single sample in a study of OX40 agonist ivuxolimab in advanced cancers. The library was built by means of the immunoSEQ multiplex PCR assay. TCRdb took over this immuneACCESS table, retaining in-frame rearrangements with V and J assigned. Such tables are incomplete; in checked studies, under half of the missing clones stem from an unresolved V gene, and the remainder is unexplained. Across this sample there are fewer than 85,000 clones, with 75% to 90% seen only once. The top ten clones comprise roughly 0.8% of the sample. The material sequenced was CD4+ or CD8+ T cells sorted from blood, taken in a trial of the OX40 agonist ivuxolimab. The receptors shown here come from an adult with an advanced solid tumor such as melanoma, head and neck, liver or kidney cancer.

This chain connects TRBV2 to TRBJ2-7; D uncertain. The CDR3 runs 11 residues. The germline V gene has CDR1 SNHLY and CDR2 FYNNEI. V was clipped by 7 bases and J by 4 bases, with 8 bases between them. CDR3 nucleotides: TGTGCCAGCACTCCGCGTTACGAGCAGTACTTC. Translating gives CASTPRYEQYF. The whole variable domain, remainder taken from reference TRBV2 and TRBJ2-7, is EPEVTQTPSHQVTQMGQEVILRCVPISNHLYFYWYRQILGQKVEFLVSFYNNEISEKSEIFDDQFSVERPDGSNFTLKIRSTKLEDSAMYFCASTPRYEQYFGPGTRLTVT.

The J gene is TRBJ2-3, the V gene TRBV7-9; TRBD2 is a possible D gene (6 bases). The CDR3 spans 17 residues. The V gene's germline CDR1 is SEHNR and CDR2 FQNEAQ (reference sequence). With 5 bases removed from V and 2 bases from J, the gap between germline ends came to 20 bases. Written as DNA, the CDR3 is TGTGCCAGCAGCCCCGGATGGGGGGATTCTCACACAGATACGCAGTATTTT. The encoded protein is CASSPGWGDSHTDTQYF.

This chain uses TRBV2 with TRBJ2-5, with D perhaps TRBD1 (6 bases). The V end lost 6 bases, the J end lost 3 bases, and 11 bases lay between the germline ends. Germline CDR1 is SNHLY and CDR2 is FYNNEI. CDR3 length equals 13 residues. DNA of the CDR3: TGTGCCAGCAGCGAATACAGGGAAGAGACCCAGTACTTC. This sequence encodes CASSEYREETQYF. The full variable domain, with the rest looked up from reference TRBV2 and TRBJ2-5, is EPEVTQTPSHQVTQMGQEVILRCVPISNHLYFYWYRQILGQKVEFLVSFYNNEISEKSEIFDDQFSVERPDGSNFTLKIRSTKLEDSAMYFCASSEYREETQYFGPGTRLLVL.

The chain joins TRBV2 to TRBJ1-1; D is unresolved. Germline V gives CDR1 SNHLY, CDR2 FYNNEI. The CDR3 has 13 amino acids. V was clipped by 4 bases and J by 2 bases, with 8 bases between them. The CDR3, as DNA: TGTGCCAGCAGTGTTAACTTAAACACTGAAGCTTTCTTT. Its translation is CASSVNLNTEAFF. Full variable domain (rest looked up from reference TRBV2 and TRBJ1-1): EPEVTQTPSHQVTQMGQEVILRCVPISNHLYFYWYRQILGQKVEFLVSFYNNEISEKSEIFDDQFSVERPDGSNFTLKIRSTKLEDSAMYFCASSVNLNTEAFFGQGTRLTVV.

This chain links TRBV7-9 with TRBJ1-1; D uncertain. Per germline, CDR1 SEHNR and CDR2 FQNEAQ (reference sequence). The CDR3 consists of 13 residues. Between the trimmed V and J ends, which lost 2 bases and 1 base, there was a span of 5 bases. CDR3 in DNA: TGTGCCAGCAGCTTAATCGAGAACACTGAAGCTTTCTTT. Translation: CASSLIENTEAFF.

The chain couples TRBV11-2 to TRBJ2-7; the D gene is possibly TRBD1 (6 bases). The CDR3 runs 15 residues. Per the germline V gene, CDR1 is SGHAT and CDR2 is FQNNGV. V was clipped by 2 bases and J by 1 base, with 12 bases between them. The CDR3 DNA follows: TGTGCCAGCAGCTTAATGGGGGCGCGGTCCTACGAGCAGTACTTC. It specifies CASSLMGARSYEQYF.

This chain uses TRBV5-5 with TRBJ1-2, with D unresolved. Germline CDR1 reads SGHKS; CDR2 reads YYEKEE (reference sequence). Trimming took 7 bases from V and 7 from J, leaving 11 bases between them. The CDR3 is 11 amino acids. The CDR3 bases are TGTGCCAGCGGGTGGGCGGCTGGCTACACCTTC. Its protein is CASGWAAGYTF.